This TCR beta chain was observed in a study of a mutant IDH1 vaccine in newly diagnosed glioma. The overall study: Following radiotherapy alone, or alongside temozolomide cycles, vaccination was started after an interval of 4-6 weeks.

The table came from immunoSEQ multiplex PCR; TCRdb's copy has only in-frame clones and leaves some out. The table has about 52,000 clones, roughly 91% seen once; the top ten hold under 2.5%. Findings of the study overall: Pseudoprogression appears to have had no connection to changes in top peripheral T cell clonotypes. Overall, 90% to 95% of patients had vaccine-induced immune responses.

CDR1 is LGHNA and CDR2 is YNFKEQ in the germline V gene. V gave up 4 bases and J gave up 3 bases, with 12 bases separating them. The CDR3 is 15 residues long. Time point: week 11, during vaccination. Vaccinated patients received 300 ug of mutant IDH1 20-mer peptide per dose, with topical imiquimod. As concerns this clone: Its antigen is unidentified.

This material consisted of PBMCs, taken from a glioma patient whose treatment included an IDH1 peptide vaccine. The rearrangement links TRBV4-2 to TRBJ1-4; perhaps TRBD1 as D (5 bases). This clonotype originated in a man in his forties or fifties with glioma. This CDR3 is CASSPSRVPNEKLFF. The CDR3 DNA follows: TGTGCCAGCAGCCCAAGCAGGGTCCCTAATGAAAAACTGTTTTTT.